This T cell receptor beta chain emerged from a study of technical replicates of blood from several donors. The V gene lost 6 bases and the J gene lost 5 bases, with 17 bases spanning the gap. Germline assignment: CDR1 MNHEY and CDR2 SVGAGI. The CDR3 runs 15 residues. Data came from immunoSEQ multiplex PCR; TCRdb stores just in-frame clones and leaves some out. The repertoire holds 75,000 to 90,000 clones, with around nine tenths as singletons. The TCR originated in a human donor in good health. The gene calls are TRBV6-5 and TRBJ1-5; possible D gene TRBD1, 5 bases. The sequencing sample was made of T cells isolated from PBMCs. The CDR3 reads CASSTRGAGHQPQHF. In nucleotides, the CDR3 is TGTGCCAGCAGCACCCGCGGGGCAGGGCATCAGCCCCAGCATTTT.